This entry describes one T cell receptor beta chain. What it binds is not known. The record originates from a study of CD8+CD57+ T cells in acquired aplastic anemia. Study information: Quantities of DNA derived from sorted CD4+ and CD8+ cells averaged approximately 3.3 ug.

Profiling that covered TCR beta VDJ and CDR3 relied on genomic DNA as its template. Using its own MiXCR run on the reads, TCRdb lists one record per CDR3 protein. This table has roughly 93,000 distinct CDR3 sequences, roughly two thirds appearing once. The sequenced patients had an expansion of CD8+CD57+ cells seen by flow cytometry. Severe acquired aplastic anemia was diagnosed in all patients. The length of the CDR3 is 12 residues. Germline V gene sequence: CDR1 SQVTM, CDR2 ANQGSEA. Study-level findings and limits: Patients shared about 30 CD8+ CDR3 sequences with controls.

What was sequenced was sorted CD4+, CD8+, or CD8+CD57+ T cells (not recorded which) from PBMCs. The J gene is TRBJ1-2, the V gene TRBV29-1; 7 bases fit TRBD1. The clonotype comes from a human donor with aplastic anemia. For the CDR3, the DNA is TGCATCGCAGGGGGGCGCGGCTATGGCTACACCTTC. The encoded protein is CIAGGRGYGYTF.